This T cell receptor beta chain derives from a study of shared clonotypes between healthy human individuals. Trimming left V 0 bases short and J 4 bases short, with 12 bases between. Germline-derived CDR1 and CDR2 are ENHRY and SYGVKD. This CDR3 is built from 15 residues. The donors were adults (healthy and HIV-negative) with no recent acute infections or vaccinations. Assay: immunoSEQ multiplex PCR; the TCRdb copy retains only in-frame clones and omits some. The sample has about half a million clones; over 75% are singletons. This clone showed up many times. Sequencing input: PBMCs. The clonotype comes from a woman aged 35 to 49 in good health. Some clones in this sample may be carry-over from other donors' samples. The chain is built from TRBV10-3 and TRBJ2-5, with D possibly matching TRBD2 (6 bases). CDR3 amino acids: CAISESVGGRETQYF. In DNA form, the CDR3 reads TGTGCCATCAGTGAGTCAGTGGGGGGACGAGAGACCCAGTACTTC.